This entry is about one TCR beta chain. No antigen is known for it. No clone much larger than this one lies a single base away; base qualities are absent. TCRbeta CDR3 regions were amplified from genomic DNA using the immunoSEQ Assay, a bias-controlled multiplex PCR. Per the original workflow: Nucleated cell counts per sample were estimated from amplification of reference gene primers within the assay. To quantify the absolute abundance of each unique TCRbeta CDR3 rearrangement, sequence reads were collapsed and filtered. For each sample, productive Simpson clonality was calculated as the square root of Simpson's diversity index over productive rearrangements. In TCRdb, the immuneACCESS table is reduced to in-frame sequences with V and J assigned. These tables do not hold every clone; where another copy was compared, an unresolved V gene accounts for under half, and the others remain unexplained. That table gives V, J and clone size, and the DNA gave D and trimming. The sample table contains 97,000 or so clones; only one count was recorded for approximately 81% of them. About 4.3% of the sample comes from the top ten.

Whole blood was collected in K2EDTA tubes by collaborating institutions according to the institutions' own protocols. For TCRbeta analysis, collaborator samples were shipped as frozen whole blood, as isolated PBMCs, or as DNA extracted from either sample type. This entry is derived from a study of blood T cell repertoires in COVID-19 (dated by TCRdb to the early 2020s). Regarding the study in general: Samples covering the acute and convalescent phases of COVID-19 were provided by collaborators in the United States, Italy and Spain. The dataset comprised deeply sampled blood TCRbeta repertoires from subjects exposed to, actively infected with, or recovered from COVID-19. A de-identified subject ID, COVID-19 status, age in years and sex were almost always included in the sample metadata. Samples came from the ongoing ImmuneRACE study (first 160 participants) plus 1,254 subjects from 6 global collaborators. The repertoires were released in a freely available public database meant as a resource for research on the immune response to SARS-CoV-2. The prospective study material was composed of cDNA or gDNA derived from T cells, B-cell-depleted T cells, or PBMCs. Where available, HLA class I and class II types were obtained from metadata supplied by the sample provider rather than from assay-based typing.

Reading from cysteine to phenylalanine, the CDR3 counts 16 amino acids. Of the read, only the CDR3 DNA is kept; its 48 bases are in frame from base 1. Trimming takes 4 bases off V and 7 bases off J; junction bases not matched to a gene: 13. CDR1 SNHLY and CDR2 FYNNEI were looked up in the germline V gene. The study at large found these results: The quantity of clinical and demographic metadata differed by source and by participant and was supplied without curation.

The receptor was derived from a man aged 60-69 years with acute or convalescent COVID-19. The chain uses TRBV2 and TRBJ1-2; 9 middle bases align to TRBD1. The sequencing sample was made of peripheral blood. The CDR3: CASSVGLGGTGTGYTF. The bases are TGTGCCAGCAGTGTTGGTCTTGGAGGGACAGGGACTGGCTACACCTTC.